One and the same sample provided the 8 T cell receptor beta chains below, sequenced in a study of blood T cell repertoires in COVID-19. Measured with immunoSEQ multiplex PCR; TCRdb has only the in-frame clones, and not every one. This sample has tens of thousands of clones; 75% to 90% occur once, and the top ten carry 2.5%. The sequencing input was peripheral blood. The receptors were sampled from an elderly man with active or convalescent COVID-19.

The chain has TRBV6-4 and TRBJ2-1, with TRBD2 as a possible D gene (6 bases). Trimming stripped 1 base from V and 7 bases from J, with 14 bases between. This CDR3 region has 15 residues. CDR1 and CDR2 (germline): MRHNA, SNTAGT. CDR3 DNA sequence: TGTGCCAGCAGTGACTGGGGAGGATCGGGAAATGAGCAGTTCTTC. Its translation: CASSDWGGSGNEQFF.

This clone showed up just a few times. The V and J genes are TRBV29-1 and TRBJ1-1; D may be TRBD1 (6 bases). The CDR3 loop spans 14 amino acids. Per the germline V gene, CDR1 is SQVTM and CDR2 is ANQGSEA. Trimming removed 3 bases from V and 1 base from J, with 12 bases in between. The DNA for the CDR3 is TGCAGCGTTGACCGGGTGACAGGGAACACTGAAGCTTTCTTT. Translating gives CSVDRVTGNTEAFF.

The genes are TRBV3-1 (or the pseudogene TRBV3-2) and TRBJ1-4; D is uncertain. Trimming shortened V by 4 bases and J by 6 bases, and 12 bases separated the two germline ends. This CDR3 region has 14 residues. The V gene's germline CDR1 is LGHDT and CDR2 YNNKEL (reference sequence). The CDR3 here is CASSPRSGYEKLFF. CDR3 in DNA: TGTGCCAGCAGCCCCCGTTCGGGGTATGAAAAACTGTTTTTT.

The chain joins TRBV19 to TRBJ1-2; 8 bases match TRBD1. The trim removed 5 bases at V and 6 bases at J, leaving 5 bases unmatched. Germline loops: CDR1 LNHDA, CDR2 SQIVND (reference sequence). This CDR3 is 13 amino acids long. CDR3 sequence: CASSARTGHGYTF. Written as DNA, the CDR3 is TGTGCCAGTAGTGCCCGGACAGGGCATGGCTACACCTTC. The whole variable domain, filled in from reference TRBV19 and TRBJ1-2, reads DGGITQSPKYLFRKEGQNVTLSCEQNLNHDAMYWYRQDPGQGLRLIYYSQIVNDFQKGDIAEGYSVSREKKESFPLTVTSAQKNPTAFYLCASSARTGHGYTFGSGTRLTVV.

The chain carries TRBV11-3 and TRBJ2-3; the D gene is possibly TRBD2 (6 bases). The CDR3 loop spans 16 amino acids. V was trimmed by 4 bases and J by 3 bases, leaving 17 bases between them. From germline, CDR1 is SGHNT and CDR2 YENEEA. The chain's CDR3 is CASSSHPHRETDTQYF. Here the CDR3 DNA reads TGTGCCAGCAGCTCCCACCCCCACCGGGAGACAGATACGCAGTATTTT.

The rearrangement uses TRBV7-8 and TRBJ1-2, with a weak D call TRBD1 (5 bases). The germline V and J ends were trimmed by 5 bases and 7 bases, with 26 bases remaining between them. Germline values: CDR1 SGHVS, CDR2 FQNEAQ. This CDR3 is built from 17 residues. CDR3 sequence (DNA): TGTGCCAGCAGCCTAAGTACAACATCGGGGGTTCGCGGTGGCTACACCTTC. It is translated as CASSLSTTSGVRGGYTF.

J is TRBJ1-2 and V is TRBV3-1 (or the pseudogene TRBV3-2); D gene unclear. CDR1 LGHDT and CDR2 YNNKEL come from the germline V gene (reference sequence). V gave up 4 bases and J gave up 4 bases, with 13 bases separating them. The CDR3 is made up of 14 amino acids. CDR3 coding DNA: TGTGCCAGCAGCCCACTAGGTTTTTCCTATGGCTACACCTTC. This translates into CASSPLGFSYGYTF.

The CDR3, as DNA: TGTGCCAGCAGTTCAACACCCCGCACAGATACGCAGTATTTT. This encodes CASSSTPRTDTQYF. This chain uses TRBV2 with TRBJ2-3; D call uncertain. The germline V gene has CDR1 SNHLY and CDR2 FYNNEI. This CDR3 is built from 14 residues. The V gene lost 5 bases and the J gene lost 1 base, with 10 bases spanning the gap.